This note documents a single T cell receptor beta chain sequence. This CDR3 has 17 amino acids. CDR1 SGHRS and CDR2 YFSETQ come from the germline V gene. Germline trimming cut 0 bases from V and 6 bases from J; bases unmatched to any gene: 9. The authors' processing: Amplifying reference gene primers gave estimates of nucleated cell counts. Repertoires were generated with immunoSEQ multiplex PCR, while TCRdb's copy carries only in-frame clones and drops some. The DNA was the basis for D and trimming; V, J and clone size are from that table. The table shows roughly 200,000 clones, with over 70% occurring only once. The data derive from a study of blood T cell repertoires in COVID-19. Study overall: Whether acute or convalescent, the COVID-19 samples came from the United States, Italy and Spain. PBMCs, B-cell-depleted T cells, or T cells were the source of the cDNA or gDNA that made up the material.

The specimen sequenced was peripheral blood. The chain is built from TRBV5-1 and TRBJ2-3, with 11 bases aligning to TRBD2. The TCR comes from a middle-aged man with acute or convalescent COVID-19. The CDR3 DNA is TGCGCCAGCAGCTTGGGGGTAACTAGCGGGAGTTCTGATACGCAGTATTTT. It is translated as CASSLGVTSGSSDTQYF.